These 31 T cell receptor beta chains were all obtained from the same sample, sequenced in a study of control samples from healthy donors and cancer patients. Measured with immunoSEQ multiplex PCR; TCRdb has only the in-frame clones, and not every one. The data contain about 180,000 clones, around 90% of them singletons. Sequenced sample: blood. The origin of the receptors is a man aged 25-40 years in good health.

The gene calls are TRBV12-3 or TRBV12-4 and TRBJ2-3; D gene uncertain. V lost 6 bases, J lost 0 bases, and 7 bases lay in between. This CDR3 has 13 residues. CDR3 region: CASSPDSTDTQYF. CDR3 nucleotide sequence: TGTGCCAGCAGCCCGGACAGCACAGATACGCAGTATTTT.

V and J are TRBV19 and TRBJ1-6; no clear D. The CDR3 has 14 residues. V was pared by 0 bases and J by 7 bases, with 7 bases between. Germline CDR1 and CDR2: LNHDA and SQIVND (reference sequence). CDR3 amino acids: CASSIDGSNSPLHF. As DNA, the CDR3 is TGTGCCAGTAGTATAGACGGATCAAATTCACCCCTCCACTTT.

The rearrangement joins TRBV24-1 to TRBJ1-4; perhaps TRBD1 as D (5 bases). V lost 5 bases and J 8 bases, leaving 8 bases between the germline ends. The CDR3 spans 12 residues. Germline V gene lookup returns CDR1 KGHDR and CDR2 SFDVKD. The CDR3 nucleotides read TGTGCCACCAGTGTTAAGGGGGAAAAACTGTTTTTT. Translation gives CATSVKGEKLFF.

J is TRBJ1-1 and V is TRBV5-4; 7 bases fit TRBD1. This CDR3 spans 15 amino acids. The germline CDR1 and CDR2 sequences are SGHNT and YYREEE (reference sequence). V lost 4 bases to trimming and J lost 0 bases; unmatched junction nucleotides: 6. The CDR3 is CASSREGAVNTEAFF. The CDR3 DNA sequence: TGTGCCAGCAGCCGTGAGGGGGCGGTGAACACTGAAGCTTTCTTT.

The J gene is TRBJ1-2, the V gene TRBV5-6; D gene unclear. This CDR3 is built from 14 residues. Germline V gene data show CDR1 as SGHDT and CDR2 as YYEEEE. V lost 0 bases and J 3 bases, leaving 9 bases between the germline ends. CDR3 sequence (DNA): TGTGCCAGCAGCTTGGGCCGGGGAGACTATGGCTACACCTTC. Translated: CASSLGRGDYGYTF.

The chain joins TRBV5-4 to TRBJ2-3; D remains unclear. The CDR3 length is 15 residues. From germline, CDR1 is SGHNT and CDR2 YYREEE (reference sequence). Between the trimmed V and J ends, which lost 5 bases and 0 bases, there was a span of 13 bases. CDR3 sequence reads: CASSSTSSSTDTQYF. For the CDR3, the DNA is TGTGCCAGCAGTTCGACGAGCTCTAGCACAGATACGCAGTATTTT.

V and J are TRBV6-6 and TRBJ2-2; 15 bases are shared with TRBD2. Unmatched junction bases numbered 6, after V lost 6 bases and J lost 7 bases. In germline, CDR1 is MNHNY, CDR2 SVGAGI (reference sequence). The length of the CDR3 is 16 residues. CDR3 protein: CASSPGLAGGLGELFF. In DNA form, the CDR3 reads TGTGCCAGCAGCCCGGGACTAGCGGGAGGTCTCGGGGAGCTGTTTTTT.

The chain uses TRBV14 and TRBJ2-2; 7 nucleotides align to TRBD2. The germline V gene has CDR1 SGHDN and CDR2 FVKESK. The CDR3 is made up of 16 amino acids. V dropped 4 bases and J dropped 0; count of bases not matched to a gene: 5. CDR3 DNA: TGTGCCAGCAGCCCGACGGGAGGCGCGAACACCGGGGAGCTGTTTTTT. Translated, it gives CASSPTGGANTGELFF.

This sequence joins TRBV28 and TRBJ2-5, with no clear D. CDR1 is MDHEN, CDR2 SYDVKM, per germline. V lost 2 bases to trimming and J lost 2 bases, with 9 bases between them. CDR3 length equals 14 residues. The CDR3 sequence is CASSLSPNQETQYF. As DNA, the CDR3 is TGTGCCAGCAGTTTAAGTCCGAATCAAGAGACCCAGTACTTC. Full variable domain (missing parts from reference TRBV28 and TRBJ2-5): DVKVTQSSRYLVKRTGEKVFLECVQDMDHENMFWYRQDPGLGLRLIYFSYDVKMKEKGDIPEGYSVSREKKERFSLILESASTNQTSMYLCASSLSPNQETQYFGPGTRLLVL.

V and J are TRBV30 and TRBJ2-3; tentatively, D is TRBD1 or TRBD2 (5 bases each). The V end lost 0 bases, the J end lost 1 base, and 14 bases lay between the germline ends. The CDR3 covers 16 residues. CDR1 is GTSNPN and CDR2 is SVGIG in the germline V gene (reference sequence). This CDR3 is CAWSVLGTGGTDTQYF. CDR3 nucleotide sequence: TGTGCCTGGAGTGTCCTAGGGACCGGAGGCACAGATACGCAGTATTTT.

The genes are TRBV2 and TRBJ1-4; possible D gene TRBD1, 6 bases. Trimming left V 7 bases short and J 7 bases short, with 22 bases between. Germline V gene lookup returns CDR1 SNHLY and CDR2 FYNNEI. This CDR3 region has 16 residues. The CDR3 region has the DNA TGTGCCAGCACTGGCCAGGGGACTAGGGGTACTGAAAAACTGTTTTTT. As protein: CASTGQGTRGTEKLFF.

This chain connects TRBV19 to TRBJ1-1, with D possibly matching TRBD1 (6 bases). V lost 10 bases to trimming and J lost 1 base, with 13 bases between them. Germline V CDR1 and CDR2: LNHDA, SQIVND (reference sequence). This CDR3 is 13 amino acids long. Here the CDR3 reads CATIKGGNTEAFF. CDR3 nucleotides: TGTGCCACTATCAAAGGGGGGAACACTGAAGCTTTCTTT.

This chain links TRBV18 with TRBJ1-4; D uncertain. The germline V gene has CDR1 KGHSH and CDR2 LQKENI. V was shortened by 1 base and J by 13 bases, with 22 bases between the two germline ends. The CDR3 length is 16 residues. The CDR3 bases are TGTGCCAGCTCACCACGAACGGCGTTTTCTAATGAGGGACTGTTTTTT. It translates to CASSPRTAFSNEGLFF.

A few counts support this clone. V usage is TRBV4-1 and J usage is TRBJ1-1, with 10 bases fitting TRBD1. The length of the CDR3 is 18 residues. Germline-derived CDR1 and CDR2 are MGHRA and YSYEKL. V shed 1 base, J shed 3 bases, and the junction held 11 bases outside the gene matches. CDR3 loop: CASSQVPGQGEADTEAFF. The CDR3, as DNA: TGCGCCAGCAGCCAAGTACCTGGACAGGGGGAAGCGGACACTGAAGCTTTCTTT.

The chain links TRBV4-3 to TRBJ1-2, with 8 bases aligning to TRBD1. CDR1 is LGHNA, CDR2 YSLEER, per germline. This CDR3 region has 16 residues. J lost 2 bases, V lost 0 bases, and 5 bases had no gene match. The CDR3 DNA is TGCGCCAGCAGCCAAGATTTGGGACAGGCCAACTATGGCTACACCTTC. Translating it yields CASSQDLGQANYGYTF.

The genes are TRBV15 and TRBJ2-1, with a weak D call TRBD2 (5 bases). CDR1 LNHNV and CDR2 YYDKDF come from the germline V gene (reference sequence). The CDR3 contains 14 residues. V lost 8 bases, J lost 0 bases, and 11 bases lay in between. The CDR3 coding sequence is TGTGCCACCGCTGAAGGGAGCTCCTACAATGAGCAGTTCTTC. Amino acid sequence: CATAEGSSYNEQFF.

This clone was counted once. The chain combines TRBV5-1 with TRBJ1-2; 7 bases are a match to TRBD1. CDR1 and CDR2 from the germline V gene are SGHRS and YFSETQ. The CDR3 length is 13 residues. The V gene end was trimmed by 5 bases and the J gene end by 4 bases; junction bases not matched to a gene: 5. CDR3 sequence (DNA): TGCGCCAGCAGTTTAACAGGGGCCTATGGCTACACCTTC. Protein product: CASSLTGAYGYTF. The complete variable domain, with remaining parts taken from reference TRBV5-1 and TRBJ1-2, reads KAGVTQTPRYLIKTRGQQVTLSCSPISGHRSVSWYQQTPGQGLQFLFEYFSETQRNKGNFPGRFSGRQFSNSRSEMNVSTLELGDSALYLCASSLTGAYGYTFGSGTRLTVV.

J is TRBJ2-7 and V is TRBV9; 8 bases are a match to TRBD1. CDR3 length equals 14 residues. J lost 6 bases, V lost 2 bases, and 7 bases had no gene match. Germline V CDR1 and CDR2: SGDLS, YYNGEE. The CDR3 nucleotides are TGTGCCAGCAGCGTGAGGACAGGGAAGGGCGAGCAGTACTTC. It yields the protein CASSVRTGKGEQYF.

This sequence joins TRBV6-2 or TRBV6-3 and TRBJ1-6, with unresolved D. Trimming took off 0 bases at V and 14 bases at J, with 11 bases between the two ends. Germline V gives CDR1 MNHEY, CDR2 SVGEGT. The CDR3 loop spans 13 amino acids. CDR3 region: CASSYSPGGSLHF. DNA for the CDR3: TGTGCCAGCAGTTACTCACCAGGAGGGTCCCTCCACTTT.

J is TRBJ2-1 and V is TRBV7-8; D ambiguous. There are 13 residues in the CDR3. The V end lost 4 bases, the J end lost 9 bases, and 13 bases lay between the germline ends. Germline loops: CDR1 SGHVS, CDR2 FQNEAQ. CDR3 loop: CASSSRPGGEQFF. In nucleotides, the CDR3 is TGTGCCAGCAGCTCTCGACCCGGCGGTGAGCAGTTCTTC.

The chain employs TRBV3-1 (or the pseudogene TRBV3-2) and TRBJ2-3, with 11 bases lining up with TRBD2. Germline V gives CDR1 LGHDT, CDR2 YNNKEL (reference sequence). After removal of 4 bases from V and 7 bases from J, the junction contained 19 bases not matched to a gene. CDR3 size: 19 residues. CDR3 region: CASSRATSGSQTGQNTQYF. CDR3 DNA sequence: TGTGCCAGCAGCCGCGCTACTAGCGGGAGTCAAACGGGTCAGAATACGCAGTATTTT.

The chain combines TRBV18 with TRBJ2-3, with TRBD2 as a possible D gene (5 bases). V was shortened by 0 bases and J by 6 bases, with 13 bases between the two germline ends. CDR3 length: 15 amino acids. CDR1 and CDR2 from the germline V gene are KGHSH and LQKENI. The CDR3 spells CASSPPGVPTDTQYF. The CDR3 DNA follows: TGTGCCAGCTCACCACCCGGGGTCCCTACGGATACGCAGTATTTT.

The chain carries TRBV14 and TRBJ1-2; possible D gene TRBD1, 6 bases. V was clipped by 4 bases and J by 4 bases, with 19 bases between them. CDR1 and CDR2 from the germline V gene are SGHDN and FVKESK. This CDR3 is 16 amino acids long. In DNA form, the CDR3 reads TGTGCCAGCAGCCTGGCTGGGACAACCCTTCCCTATGGCTACACCTTC. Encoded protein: CASSLAGTTLPYGYTF.

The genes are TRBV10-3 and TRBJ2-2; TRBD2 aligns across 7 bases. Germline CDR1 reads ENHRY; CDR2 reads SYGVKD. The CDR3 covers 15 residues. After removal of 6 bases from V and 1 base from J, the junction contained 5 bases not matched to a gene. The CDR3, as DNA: TGTGCCATCAGCGTTACTAGCGTGAACACCGGGGAGCTGTTTTTT. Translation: CAISVTSVNTGELFF.

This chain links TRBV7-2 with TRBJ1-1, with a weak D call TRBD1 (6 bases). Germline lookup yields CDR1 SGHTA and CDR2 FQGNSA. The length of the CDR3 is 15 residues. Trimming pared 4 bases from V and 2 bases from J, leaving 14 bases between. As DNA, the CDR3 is TGTGCCAGCAGCTCTCAAGGGGGGAAAAACACTGAAGCTTTCTTT. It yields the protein CASSSQGGKNTEAFF.

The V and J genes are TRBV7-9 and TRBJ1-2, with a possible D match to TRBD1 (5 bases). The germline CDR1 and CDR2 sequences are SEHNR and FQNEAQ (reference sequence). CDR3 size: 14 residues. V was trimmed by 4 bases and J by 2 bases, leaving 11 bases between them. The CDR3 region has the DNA TGTGCCAGCAGCTCGCAGTACAGGAACTATGGCTACACCTTC. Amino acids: CASSSQYRNYGYTF. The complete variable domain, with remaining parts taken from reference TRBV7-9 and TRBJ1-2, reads DTGVSQNPRHKITKRGQNVTFRCDPISEHNRLYWYRQTLGQGPEFLTYFQNEAQLEKSRLLSDRFSAERPKGSFSTLEIQRTEQGDSAMYLCASSSQYRNYGYTFGSGTRLTVV.

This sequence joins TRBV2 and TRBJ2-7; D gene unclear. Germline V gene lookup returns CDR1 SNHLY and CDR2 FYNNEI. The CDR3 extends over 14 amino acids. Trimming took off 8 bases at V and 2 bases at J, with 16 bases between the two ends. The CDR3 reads CASDEEGLAYEQYF. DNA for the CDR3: TGTGCCAGCGACGAGGAAGGGTTGGCCTACGAGCAGTACTTC. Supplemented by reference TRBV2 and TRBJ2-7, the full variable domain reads EPEVTQTPSHQVTQMGQEVILRCVPISNHLYFYWYRQILGQKVEFLVSFYNNEISEKSEIFDDQFSVERPDGSNFTLKIRSTKLEDSAMYFCASDEEGLAYEQYFGPGTRLTVT.

CDR3 in amino acids: CASSYRDEQYF. Here the CDR3 DNA reads TGTGCCAGCAGCTATCGCGACGAGCAGTACTTC. The chain recombines TRBV3-1 (or the pseudogene TRBV3-2) with TRBJ2-7; no firm D call. Trimming removed 5 bases at V and 5 bases at J, with 7 bases between. This CDR3 is built from 11 residues. Per the germline V gene, CDR1 is LGHDT and CDR2 is YNNKEL (reference sequence).

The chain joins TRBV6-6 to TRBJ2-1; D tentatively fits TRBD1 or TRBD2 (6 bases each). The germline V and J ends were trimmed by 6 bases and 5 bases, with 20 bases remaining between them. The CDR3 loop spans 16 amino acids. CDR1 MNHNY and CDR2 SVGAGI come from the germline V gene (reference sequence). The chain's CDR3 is CASRQGTRDINNEQFF. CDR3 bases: TGTGCCAGCAGGCAAGGAACGCGGGACATTAACAATGAGCAGTTCTTC.

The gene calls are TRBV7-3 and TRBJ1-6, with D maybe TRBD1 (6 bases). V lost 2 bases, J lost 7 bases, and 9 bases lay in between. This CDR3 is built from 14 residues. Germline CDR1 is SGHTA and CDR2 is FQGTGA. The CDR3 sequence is CASSLGQTNSPLHF. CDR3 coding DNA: TGTGCCAGCAGCTTAGGACAGACCAATTCACCCCTCCACTTT.

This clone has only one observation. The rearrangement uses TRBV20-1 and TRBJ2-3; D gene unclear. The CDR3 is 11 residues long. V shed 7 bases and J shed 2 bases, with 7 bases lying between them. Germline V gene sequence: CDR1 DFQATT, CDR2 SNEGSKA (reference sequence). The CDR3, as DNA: TGCAGTGGGGTCGTCACAGATACGCAGTATTTT. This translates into CSGVVTDTQYF.